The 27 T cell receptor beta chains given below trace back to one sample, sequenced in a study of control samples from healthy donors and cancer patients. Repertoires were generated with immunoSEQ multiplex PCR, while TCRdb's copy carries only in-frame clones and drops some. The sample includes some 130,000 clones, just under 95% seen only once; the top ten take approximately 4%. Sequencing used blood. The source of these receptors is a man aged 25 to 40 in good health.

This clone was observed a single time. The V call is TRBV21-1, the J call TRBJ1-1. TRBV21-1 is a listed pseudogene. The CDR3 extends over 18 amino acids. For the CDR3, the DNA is TGTGCCAGCAGCAAAGCGCGGAAGGGACTCATTATGAACACTGAAGCTTTCTTT. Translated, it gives CASSKARKGLIMNTEAFF.

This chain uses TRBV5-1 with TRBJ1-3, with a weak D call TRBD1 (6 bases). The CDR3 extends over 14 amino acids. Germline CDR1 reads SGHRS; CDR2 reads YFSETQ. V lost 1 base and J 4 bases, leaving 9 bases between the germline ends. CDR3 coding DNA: TGCGCCAGCAGCTTGACAGGGATGGGAAACACCATATATTTT. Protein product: CASSLTGMGNTIYF.

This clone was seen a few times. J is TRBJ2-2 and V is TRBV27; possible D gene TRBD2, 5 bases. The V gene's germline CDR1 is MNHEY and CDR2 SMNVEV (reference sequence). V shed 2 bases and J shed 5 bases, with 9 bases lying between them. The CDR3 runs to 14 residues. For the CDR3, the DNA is TGTGCCAGCAGTTTAGAGGGTTGGACCGGGGAGCTGTTTTTT. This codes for CASSLEGWTGELFF.

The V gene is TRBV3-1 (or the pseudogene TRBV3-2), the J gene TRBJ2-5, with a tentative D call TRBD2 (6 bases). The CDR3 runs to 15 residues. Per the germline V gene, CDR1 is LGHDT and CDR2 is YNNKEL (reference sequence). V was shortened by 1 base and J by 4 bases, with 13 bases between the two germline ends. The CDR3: CASSQGAAGGETQYF. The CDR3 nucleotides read TGTGCCAGCAGCCAAGGAGCAGCGGGTGGAGAGACCCAGTACTTC.

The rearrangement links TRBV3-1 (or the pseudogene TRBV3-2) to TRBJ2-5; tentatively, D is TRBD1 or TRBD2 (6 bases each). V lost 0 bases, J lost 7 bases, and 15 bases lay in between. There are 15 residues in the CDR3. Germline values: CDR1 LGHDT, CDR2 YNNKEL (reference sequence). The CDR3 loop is CASSQEGRGGGTQYF. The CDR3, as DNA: TGTGCCAGCAGCCAAGAGGGTCGCGGAGGGGGGACCCAGTACTTC.

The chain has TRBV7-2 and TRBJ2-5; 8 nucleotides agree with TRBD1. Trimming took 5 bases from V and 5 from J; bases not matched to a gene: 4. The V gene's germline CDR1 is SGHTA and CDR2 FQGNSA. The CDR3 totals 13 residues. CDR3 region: CASSRQGKETQYF. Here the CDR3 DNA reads TGTGCCAGCAGCCGACAGGGGAAGGAGACCCAGTACTTC.

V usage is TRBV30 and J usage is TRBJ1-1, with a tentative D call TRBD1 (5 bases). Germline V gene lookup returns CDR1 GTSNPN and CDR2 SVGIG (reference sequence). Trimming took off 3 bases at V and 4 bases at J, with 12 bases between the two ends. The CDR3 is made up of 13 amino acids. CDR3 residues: CAWRVAGTTEAFF. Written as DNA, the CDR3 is TGTGCCTGGAGGGTCGCAGGGACCACTGAAGCTTTCTTT.

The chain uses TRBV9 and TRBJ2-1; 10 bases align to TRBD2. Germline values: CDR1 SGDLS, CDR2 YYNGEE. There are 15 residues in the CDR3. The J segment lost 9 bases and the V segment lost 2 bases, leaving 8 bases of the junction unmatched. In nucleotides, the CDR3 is TGTGCCAGCAGCGTCACCAGCGGGGGGGCCATTGAGCAGTTCTTC. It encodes CASSVTSGGAIEQFF.

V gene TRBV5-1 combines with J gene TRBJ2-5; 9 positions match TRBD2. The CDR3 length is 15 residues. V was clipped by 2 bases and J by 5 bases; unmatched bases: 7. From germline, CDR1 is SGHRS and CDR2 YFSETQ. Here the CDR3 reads CASSFEIAGAETQYF. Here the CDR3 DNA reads TGCGCCAGCAGCTTTGAAATAGCGGGGGCGGAGACCCAGTACTTC. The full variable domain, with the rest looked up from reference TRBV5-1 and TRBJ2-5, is KAGVTQTPRYLIKTRGQQVTLSCSPISGHRSVSWYQQTPGQGLQFLFEYFSETQRNKGNFPGRFSGRQFSNSRSEMNVSTLELGDSALYLCASSFEIAGAETQYFGPGTRLLVL.

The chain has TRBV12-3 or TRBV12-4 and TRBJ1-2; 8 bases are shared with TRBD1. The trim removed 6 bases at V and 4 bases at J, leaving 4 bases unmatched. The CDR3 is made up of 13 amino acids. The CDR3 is CASSPTGGYGYTF. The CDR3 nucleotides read TGTGCCAGCAGCCCTACAGGGGGCTATGGCTACACCTTC.

The CDR3 spells CASSPGGLSQGNEQFF. The DNA of the CDR3 is TGTGCCAGCAGCCCGGGGGGTCTGAGTCAGGGCAATGAGCAGTTCTTC. J is TRBJ2-1 and V is TRBV13; TRBD2 matches at 7 bases. The CDR3 contains 16 residues. Losses at the gene ends were 5 bases for V and 6 bases for J; bases not matched to a gene: 13. Germline V lookup: CDR1 PRHDT, CDR2 FYEKMQ (reference sequence).

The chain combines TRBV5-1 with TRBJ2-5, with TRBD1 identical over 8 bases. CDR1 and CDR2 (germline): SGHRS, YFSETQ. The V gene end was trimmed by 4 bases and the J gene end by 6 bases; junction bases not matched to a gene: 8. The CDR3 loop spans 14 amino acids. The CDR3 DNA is TGCGCCAGCAGCATAGGTACAGGGGGGCAGACCCAGTACTTC. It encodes CASSIGTGGQTQYF. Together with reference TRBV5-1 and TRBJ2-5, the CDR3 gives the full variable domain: KAGVTQTPRYLIKTRGQQVTLSCSPISGHRSVSWYQQTPGQGLQFLFEYFSETQRNKGNFPGRFSGRQFSNSRSEMNVSTLELGDSALYLCASSIGTGGQTQYFGPGTRLLVL.

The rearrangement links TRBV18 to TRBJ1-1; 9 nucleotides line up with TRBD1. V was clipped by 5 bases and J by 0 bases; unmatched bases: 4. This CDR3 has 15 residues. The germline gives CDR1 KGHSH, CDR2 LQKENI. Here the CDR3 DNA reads TGTGCCAGCTCATCGGACAGGGGAATGAACACTGAAGCTTTCTTT. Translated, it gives CASSSDRGMNTEAFF. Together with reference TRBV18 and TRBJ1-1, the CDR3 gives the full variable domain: NAGVMQNPRHLVRRRGQEARLRCSPMKGHSHVYWYRQLPEEGLKFMVYLQKENIIDESGMPKERFSAEFPKEGPSILRIQQVVRGDSAAYFCASSSDRGMNTEAFFGQGTRLTVV.

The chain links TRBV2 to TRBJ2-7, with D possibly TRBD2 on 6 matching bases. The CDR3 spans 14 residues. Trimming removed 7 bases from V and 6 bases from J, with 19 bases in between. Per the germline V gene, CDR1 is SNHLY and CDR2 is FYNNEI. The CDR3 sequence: CASTQEGQGGEQYF. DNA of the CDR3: TGTGCCAGCACTCAGGAGGGTCAGGGCGGCGAGCAGTACTTC.

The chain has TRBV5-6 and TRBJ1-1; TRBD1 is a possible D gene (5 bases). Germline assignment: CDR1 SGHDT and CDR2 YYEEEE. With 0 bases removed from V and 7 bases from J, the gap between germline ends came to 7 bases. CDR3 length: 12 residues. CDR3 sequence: CASSLDDSEAFF. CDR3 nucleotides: TGTGCCAGCAGCTTGGACGACAGTGAAGCTTTCTTT.

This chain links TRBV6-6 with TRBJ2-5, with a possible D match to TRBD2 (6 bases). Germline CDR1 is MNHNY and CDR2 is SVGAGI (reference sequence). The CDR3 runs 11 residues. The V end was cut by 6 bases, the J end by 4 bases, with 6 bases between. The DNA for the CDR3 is TGTGCCAGCAGGGAGGGAGAGACCCAGTACTTC. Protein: CASREGETQYF.

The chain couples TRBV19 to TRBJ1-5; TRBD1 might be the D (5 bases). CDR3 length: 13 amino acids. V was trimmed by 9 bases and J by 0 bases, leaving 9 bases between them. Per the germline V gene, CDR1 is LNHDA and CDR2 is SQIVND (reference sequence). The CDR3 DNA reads TGTGCCAGCCGGGACGGTAGCAATCAGCCCCAGCATTTT. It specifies CASRDGSNQPQHF.

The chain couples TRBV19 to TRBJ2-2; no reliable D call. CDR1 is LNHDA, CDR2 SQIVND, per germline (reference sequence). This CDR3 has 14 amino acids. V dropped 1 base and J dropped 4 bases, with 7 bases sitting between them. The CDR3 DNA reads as TGTGCCAGTAGTATAGTAGTCGGCACCGGGGAGCTGTTTTTT. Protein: CASSIVVGTGELFF.

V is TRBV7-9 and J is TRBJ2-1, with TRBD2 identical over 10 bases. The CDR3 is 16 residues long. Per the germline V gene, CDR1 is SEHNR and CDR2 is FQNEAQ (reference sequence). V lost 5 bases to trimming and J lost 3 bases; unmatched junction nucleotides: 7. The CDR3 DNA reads TGTGCCAGCAGCCCCAGGACTAGCGGATTCTACAATGAGCAGTTCTTC. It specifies CASSPRTSGFYNEQFF.

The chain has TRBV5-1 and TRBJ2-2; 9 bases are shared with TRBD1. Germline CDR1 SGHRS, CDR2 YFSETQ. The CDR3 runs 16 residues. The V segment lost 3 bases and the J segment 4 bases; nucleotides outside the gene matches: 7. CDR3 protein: CASSYDGQGFTGELFF. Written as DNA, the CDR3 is TGCGCCAGCAGCTACGATGGACAGGGGTTCACCGGGGAGCTGTTTTTT.

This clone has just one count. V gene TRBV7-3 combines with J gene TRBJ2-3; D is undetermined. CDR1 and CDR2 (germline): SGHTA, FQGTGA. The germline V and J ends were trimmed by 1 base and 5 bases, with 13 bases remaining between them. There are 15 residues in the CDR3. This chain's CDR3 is CASSLNHGSVDTQYF. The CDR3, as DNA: TGTGCCAGCAGCTTAAACCACGGATCCGTAGATACGCAGTATTTT.

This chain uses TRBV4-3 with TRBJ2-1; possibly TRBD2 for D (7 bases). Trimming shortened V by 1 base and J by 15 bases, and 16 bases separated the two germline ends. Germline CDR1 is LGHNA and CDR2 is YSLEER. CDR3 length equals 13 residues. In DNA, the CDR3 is TGCGCCAGCAGCCAAGGAAGGGGGGGAGTTCTGTTCTTC. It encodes CASSQGRGGVLFF.

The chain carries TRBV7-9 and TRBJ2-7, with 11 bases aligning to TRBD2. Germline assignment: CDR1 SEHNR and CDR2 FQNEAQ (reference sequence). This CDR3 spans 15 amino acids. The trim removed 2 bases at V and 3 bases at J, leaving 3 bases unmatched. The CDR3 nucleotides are TGTGCCAGCAGCTTAAGACTAGCGGGGAACTACGAGCAGTACTTC. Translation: CASSLRLAGNYEQYF.

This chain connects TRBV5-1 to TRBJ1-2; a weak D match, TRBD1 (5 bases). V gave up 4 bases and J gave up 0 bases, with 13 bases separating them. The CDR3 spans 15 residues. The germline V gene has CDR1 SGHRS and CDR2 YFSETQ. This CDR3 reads CASSAQARANYGYTF. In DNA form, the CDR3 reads TGCGCCAGCAGCGCACAGGCACGGGCTAACTATGGCTACACCTTC. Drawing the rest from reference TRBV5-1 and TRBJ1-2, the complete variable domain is KAGVTQTPRYLIKTRGQQVTLSCSPISGHRSVSWYQQTPGQGLQFLFEYFSETQRNKGNFPGRFSGRQFSNSRSEMNVSTLELGDSALYLCASSAQARANYGYTFGSGTRLTVV.

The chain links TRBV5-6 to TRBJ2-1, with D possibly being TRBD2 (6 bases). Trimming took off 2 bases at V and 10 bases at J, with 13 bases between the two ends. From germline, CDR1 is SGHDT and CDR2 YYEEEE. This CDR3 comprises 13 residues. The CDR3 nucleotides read TGTGCCAGCAGCTTAGGAGCGGGCGGCGAGCAGTTCTTC. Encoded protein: CASSLGAGGEQFF.

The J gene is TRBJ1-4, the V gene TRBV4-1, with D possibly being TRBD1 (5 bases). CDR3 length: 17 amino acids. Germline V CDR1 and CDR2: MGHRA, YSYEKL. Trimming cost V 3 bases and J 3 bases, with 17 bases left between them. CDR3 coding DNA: TGCGCCAGCAGCCAGTCCGACGCGGGGCCGGCTAATGAAAAACTGTTTTTT. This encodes CASSQSDAGPANEKLFF.

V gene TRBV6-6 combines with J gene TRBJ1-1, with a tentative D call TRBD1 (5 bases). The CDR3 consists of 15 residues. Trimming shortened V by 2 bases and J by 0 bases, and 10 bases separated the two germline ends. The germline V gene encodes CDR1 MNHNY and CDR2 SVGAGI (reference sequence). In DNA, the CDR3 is TGTGCCAGCAGTTACGACAGTCTGATGAACACTGAAGCTTTCTTT. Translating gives CASSYDSLMNTEAFF.